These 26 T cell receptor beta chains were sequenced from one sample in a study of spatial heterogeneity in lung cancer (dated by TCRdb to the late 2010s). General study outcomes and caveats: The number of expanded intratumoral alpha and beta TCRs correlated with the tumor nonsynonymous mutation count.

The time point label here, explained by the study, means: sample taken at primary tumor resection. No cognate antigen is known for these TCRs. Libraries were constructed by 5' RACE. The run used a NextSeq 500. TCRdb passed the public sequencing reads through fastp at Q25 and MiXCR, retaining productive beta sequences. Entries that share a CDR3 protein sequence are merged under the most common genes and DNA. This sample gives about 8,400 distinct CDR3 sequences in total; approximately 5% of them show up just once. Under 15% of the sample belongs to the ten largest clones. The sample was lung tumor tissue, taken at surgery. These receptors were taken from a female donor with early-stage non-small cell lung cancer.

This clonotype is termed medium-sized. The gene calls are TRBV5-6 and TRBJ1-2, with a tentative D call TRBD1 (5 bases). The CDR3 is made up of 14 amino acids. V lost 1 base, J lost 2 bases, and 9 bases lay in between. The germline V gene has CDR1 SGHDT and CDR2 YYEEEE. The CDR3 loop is CASSLWGPNYGYTF. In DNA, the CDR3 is TGTGCCAGCAGCTTGTGGGGCCCGAACTATGGCTACACCTTC.

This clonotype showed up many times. CDR3 DNA: TGTGCCGTAGGCCGGGACAGGATTTACGGTGAGCAGTTCTTC. It codes for CAVGRDRIYGEQFF. This chain links TRBV28 with TRBJ2-1; 8 bases agree with TRBD1. Per germline, CDR1 MDHEN and CDR2 SYDVKM. The ends lost 11 bases at V and 9 bases at J; junction bases unmatched: 15. This CDR3 comprises 14 residues.

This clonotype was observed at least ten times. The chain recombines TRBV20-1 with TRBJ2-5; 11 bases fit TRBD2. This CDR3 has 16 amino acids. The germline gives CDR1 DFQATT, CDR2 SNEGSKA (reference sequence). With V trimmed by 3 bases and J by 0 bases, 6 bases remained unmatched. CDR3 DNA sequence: TGCAGTGCTAGTAGAACTAGCGGGAGCGACCAAGAGACCCAGTACTTC. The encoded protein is CSASRTSGSDQETQYF.

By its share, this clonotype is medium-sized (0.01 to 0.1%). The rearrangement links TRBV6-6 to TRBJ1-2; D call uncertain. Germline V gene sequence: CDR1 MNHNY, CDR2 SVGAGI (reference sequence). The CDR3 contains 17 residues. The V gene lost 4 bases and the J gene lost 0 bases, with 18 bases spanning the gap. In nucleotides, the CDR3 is TGTGCCAGCAGTTCCCCAGATTCGACGGACGCTAACTATGGCTACACCTTC. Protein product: CASSSPDSTDANYGYTF.

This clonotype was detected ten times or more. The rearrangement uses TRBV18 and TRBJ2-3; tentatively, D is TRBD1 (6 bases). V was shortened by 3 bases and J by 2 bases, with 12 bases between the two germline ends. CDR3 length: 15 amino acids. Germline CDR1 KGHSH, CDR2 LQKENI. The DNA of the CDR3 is TGTGCCAGCTCACCGTTCGACAGGTACACAGATACGCAGTATTTT. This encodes CASSPFDRYTDTQYF.

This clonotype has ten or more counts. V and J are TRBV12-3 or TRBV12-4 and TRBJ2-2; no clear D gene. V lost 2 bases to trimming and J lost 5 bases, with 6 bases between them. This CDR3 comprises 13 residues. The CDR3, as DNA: TGTGCCAGCAGTTTATTCTCTACCGGGGAGCTGTTTTTT. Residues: CASSLFSTGELFF.

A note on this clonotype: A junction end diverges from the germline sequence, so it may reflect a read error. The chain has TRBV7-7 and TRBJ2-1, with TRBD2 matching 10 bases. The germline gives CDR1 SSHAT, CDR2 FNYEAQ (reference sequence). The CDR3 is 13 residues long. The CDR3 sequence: CASSLAGGCEQFF. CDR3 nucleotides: TGTGCTAGCAGCTTAGCGGGAGGATGTGAGCAGTTCTTC.

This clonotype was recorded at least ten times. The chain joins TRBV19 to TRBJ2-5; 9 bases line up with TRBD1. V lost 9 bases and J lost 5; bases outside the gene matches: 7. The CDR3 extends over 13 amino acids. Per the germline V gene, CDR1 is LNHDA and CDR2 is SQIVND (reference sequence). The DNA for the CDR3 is TGTGCCAGCCAAACCGGGACAGGGGAGACCCAGTACTTC. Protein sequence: CASQTGTGETQYF.

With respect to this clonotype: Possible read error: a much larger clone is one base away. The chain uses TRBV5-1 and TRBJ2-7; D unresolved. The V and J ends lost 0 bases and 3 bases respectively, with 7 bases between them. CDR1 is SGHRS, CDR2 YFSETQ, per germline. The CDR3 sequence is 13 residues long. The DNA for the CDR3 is TGCGCCAGCAGCTTGGACAGTTTCTACGAGCAGTACTTC. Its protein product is CASSLDSFYEQYF.

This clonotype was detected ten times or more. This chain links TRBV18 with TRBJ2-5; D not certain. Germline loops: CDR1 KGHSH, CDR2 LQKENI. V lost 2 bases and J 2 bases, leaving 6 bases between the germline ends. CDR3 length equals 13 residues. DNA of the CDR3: TGTGCCAGCTCACCAACGAATCAAGAGACCCAGTACTTC. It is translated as CASSPTNQETQYF.

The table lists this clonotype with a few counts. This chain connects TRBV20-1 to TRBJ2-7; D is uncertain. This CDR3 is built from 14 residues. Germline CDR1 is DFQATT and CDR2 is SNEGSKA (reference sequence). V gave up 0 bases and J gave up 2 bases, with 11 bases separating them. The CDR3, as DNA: TGCAGTGCTAGAGATATAAGAGAAACCTACGAGCAGTACTTC. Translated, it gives CSARDIRETYEQYF.

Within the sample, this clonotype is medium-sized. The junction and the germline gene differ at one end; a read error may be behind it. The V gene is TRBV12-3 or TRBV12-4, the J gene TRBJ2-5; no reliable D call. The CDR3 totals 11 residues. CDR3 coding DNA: TGTGCCAGCAGTCAAAACCAGGCTATGGCCTTC. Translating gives CASSQNQAMAF.

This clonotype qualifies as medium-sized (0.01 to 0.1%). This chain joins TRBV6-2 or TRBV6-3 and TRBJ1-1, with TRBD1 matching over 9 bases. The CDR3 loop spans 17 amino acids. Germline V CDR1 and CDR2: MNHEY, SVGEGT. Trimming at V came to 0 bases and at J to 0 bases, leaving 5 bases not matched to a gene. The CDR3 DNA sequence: TGTGCCAGCAGTTACTCCCGGACAGGGGCCCTGAACACTGAAGCTTTCTTT. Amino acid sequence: CASSYSRTGALNTEAFF.

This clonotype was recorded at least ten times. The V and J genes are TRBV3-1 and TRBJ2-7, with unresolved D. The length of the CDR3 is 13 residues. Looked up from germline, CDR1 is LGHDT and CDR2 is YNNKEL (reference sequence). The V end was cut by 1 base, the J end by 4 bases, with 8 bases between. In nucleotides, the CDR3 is TGTGCCAGCAGCCAAGGTTCCCAATACGAGCAGTACTTC. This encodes CASSQGSQYEQYF.

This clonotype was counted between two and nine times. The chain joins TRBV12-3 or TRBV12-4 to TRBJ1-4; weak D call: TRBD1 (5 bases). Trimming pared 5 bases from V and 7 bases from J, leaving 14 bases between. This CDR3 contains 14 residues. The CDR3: CASSRQPPGEKLFF. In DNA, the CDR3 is TGTGCCAGCAGTCGACAGCCCCCTGGTGAAAAACTGTTTTTT.

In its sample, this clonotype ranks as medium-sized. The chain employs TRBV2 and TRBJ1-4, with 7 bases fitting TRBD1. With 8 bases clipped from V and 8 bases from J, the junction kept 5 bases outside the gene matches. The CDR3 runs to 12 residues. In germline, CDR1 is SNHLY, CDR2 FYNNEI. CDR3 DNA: TGTGCCAGCGACAGGGAGAGAGAAAAACTGTTTTTT. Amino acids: CASDREREKLFF.

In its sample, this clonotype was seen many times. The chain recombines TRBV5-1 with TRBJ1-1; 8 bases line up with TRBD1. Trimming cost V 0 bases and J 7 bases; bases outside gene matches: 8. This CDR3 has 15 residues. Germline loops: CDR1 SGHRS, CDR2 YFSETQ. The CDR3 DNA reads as TGCGCCAGCAGCTTGGGACAGGGGTGGGAGGGTGAAGCTTTCTTT. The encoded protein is CASSLGQGWEGEAFF.

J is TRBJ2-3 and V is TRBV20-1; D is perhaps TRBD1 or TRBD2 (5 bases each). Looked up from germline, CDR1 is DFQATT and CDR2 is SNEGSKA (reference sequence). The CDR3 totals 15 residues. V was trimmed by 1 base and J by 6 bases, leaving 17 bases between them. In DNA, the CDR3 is TGCAGTGCTAGAGGAGCACCTCACTGGGGGGATACGCAGTATTTT. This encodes CSARGAPHWGDTQYF.

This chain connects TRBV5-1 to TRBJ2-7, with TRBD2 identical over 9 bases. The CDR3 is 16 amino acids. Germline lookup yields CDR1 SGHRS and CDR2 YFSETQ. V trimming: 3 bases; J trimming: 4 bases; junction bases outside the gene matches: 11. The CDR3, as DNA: TGCGCCAGCAGCTCTTTAGCGGGAGACGGGTTATACGAGCAGTACTTC. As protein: CASSSLAGDGLYEQYF.

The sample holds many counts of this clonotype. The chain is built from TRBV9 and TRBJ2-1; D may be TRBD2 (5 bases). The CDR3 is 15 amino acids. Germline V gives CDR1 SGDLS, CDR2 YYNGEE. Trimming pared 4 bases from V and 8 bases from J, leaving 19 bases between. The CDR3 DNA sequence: TGTGCCAGCAGCCCCCGCCTAGCTGAAATCGATGAGCAGTTCTTC. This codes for CASSPRLAEIDEQFF.

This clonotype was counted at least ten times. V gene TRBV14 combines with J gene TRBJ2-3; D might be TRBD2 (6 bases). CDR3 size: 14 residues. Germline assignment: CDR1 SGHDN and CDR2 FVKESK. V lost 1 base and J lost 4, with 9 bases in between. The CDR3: CASSQGRAADTQYF. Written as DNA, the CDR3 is TGTGCCAGCAGCCAAGGGAGGGCCGCAGATACGCAGTATTTT.

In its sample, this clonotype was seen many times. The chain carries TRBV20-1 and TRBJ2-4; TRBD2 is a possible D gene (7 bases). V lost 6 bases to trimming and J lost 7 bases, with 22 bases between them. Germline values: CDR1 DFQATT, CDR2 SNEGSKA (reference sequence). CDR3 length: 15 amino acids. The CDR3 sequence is CSAVREGEGPNIQYF. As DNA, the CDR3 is TGCAGTGCCGTACGAGAGGGGGAGGGCCCGAACATTCAGTACTTC.

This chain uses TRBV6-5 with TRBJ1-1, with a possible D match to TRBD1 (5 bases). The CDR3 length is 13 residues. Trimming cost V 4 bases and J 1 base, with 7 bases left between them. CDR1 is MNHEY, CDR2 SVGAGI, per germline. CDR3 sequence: CASSWQGNTEAFF. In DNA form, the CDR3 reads TGTGCCAGCAGTTGGCAGGGGAACACTGAAGCTTTCTTT.

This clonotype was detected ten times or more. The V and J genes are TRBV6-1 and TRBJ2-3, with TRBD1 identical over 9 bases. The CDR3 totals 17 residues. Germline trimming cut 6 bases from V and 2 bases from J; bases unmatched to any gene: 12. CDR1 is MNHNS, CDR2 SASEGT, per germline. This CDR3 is CASSQPDRGRATDTQYF. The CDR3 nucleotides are TGTGCCAGCAGCCAACCGGACAGGGGAAGGGCCACAGATACGCAGTATTTT.

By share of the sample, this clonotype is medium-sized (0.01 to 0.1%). The CDR3 reads CASSVDATIGQPQHF. The CDR3 DNA follows: TGTGCCAGCAGCGTAGATGCAACAATCGGACAGCCCCAGCATTTT. The V gene is TRBV9, the J gene TRBJ1-5; no definite D call. In germline, CDR1 is SGDLS, CDR2 YYNGEE. V gave up 0 bases and J gave up 7 bases, with 14 bases separating them. CDR3 length: 15 amino acids.

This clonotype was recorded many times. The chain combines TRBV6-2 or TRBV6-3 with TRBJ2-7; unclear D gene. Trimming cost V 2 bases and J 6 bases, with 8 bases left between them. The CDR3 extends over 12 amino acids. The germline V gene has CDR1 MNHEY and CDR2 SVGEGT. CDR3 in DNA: TGTGCCAGCAGTTACGTGGGCGCCGAGCAGTACTTC. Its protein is CASSYVGAEQYF.